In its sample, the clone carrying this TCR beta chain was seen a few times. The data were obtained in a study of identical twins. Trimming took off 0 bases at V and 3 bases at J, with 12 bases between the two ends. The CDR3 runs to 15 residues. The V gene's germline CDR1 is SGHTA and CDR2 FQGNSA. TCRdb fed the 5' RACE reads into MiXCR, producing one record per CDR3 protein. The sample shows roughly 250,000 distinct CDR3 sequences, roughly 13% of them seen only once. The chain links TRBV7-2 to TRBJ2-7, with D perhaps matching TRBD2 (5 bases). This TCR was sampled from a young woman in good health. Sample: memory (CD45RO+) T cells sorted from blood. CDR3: CASSLARVRNYEQYF. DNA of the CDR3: TGTGCCAGCAGCTTAGCGCGGGTCCGGAACTACGAGCAGTACTTC.